The present entry profiles one T cell receptor beta chain with its context. Germline V gives CDR1 MNHNS, CDR2 SASEGT. This CDR3 has 18 amino acids. The V segment lost 4 bases and the J segment 6 bases; nucleotides outside the gene matches: 12. The data stem from a study of identical twins. TCRdb independently ran MiXCR on the 5' RACE reads; one entry per CDR3 protein. In the table there are a few hundred thousand distinct CDR3 sequences, about 16% of which are singletons. These same records also appear under a second study, on yellow fever vaccine responses in identical twins.

The V gene is TRBV6-1, the J gene TRBJ2-2; 12 bases fit TRBD2. This clonotype originated in a woman younger than 35 in good health. The specimen was CD4+ T cells sorted from blood. The CDR3, as DNA: TGTGCCAGCAGTGGAGACCTAAAGACTAGCGGGGGAGCCGGGGAGCTGTTTTTT. Translated: CASSGDLKTSGGAGELFF.